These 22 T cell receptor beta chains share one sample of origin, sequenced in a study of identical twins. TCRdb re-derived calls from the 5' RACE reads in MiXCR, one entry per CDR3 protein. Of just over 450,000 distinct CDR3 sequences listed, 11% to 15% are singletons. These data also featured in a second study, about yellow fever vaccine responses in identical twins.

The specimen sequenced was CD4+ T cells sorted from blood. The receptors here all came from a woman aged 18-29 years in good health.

This CDR3 is CASSLSGGGFYEQYF. The CDR3, as DNA: TGTGCCAGCAGTCTCAGCGGGGGCGGATTCTACGAGCAGTACTTC. The rearrangement joins TRBV5-5 to TRBJ2-7; 8 nucleotides align to TRBD2. Germline CDR1 SGHKS, CDR2 YYEKEE (reference sequence). This CDR3 is 15 amino acids long. V was clipped by 5 bases and J by 3 bases; unmatched bases: 10.

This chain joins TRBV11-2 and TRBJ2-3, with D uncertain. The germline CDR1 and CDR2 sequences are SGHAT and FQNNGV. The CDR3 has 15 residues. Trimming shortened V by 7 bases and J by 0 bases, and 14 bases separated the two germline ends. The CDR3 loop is CASTLGRQSTDTQYF. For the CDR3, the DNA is TGTGCCAGCACTTTGGGTAGGCAGAGCACAGATACGCAGTATTTT.

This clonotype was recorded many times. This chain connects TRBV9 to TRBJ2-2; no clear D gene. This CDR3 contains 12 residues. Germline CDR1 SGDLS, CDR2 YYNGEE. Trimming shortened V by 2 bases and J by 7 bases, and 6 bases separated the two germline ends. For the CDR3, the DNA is TGTGCCAGCAGCGTTATAAACGGGGAGCTGTTTTTT. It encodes CASSVINGELFF.

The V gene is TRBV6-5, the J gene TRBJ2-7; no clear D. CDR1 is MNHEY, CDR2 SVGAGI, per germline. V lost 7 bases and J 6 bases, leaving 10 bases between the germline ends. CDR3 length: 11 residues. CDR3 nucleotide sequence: TGTGCCAGCAACTTGGCCGGCGAGCAGTACTTC. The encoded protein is CASNLAGEQYF.

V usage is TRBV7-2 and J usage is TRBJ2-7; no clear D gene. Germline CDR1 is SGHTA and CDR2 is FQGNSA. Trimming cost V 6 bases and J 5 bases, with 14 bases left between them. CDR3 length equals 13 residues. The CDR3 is CASRPPPAHEQYF. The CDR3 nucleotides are TGTGCCAGCAGACCGCCGCCTGCCCACGAGCAGTACTTC.

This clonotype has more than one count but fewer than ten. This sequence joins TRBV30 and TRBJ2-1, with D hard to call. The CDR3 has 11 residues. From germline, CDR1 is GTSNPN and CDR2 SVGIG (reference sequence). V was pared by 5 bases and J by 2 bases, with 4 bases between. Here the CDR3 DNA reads TGTGCCTGGGCCCCCTACAATGAGCAGTTCTTC. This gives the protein CAWAPYNEQFF.

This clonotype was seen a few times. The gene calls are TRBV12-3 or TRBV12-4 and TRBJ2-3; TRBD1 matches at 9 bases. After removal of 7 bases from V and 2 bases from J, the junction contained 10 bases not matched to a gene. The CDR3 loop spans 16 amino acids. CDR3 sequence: CASTLTTGGFTDTQYF. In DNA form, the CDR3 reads TGTGCCAGCACCTTGACGACAGGGGGTTTCACAGATACGCAGTATTTT.

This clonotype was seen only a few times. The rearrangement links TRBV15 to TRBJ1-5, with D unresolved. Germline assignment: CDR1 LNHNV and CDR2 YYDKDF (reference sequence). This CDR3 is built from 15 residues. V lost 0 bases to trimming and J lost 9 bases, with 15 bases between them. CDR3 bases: TGTGCCACCAGCAGAGATATTGGATCCACCGCGCCCCAGCATTTT. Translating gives CATSRDIGSTAPQHF. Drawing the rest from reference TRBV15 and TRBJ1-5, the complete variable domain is DAMVIQNPRYQVTQFGKPVTLSCSQTLNHNVMYWYQQKSSQAPKLLFHYYDKDFNNEADTPDNFQSRRPNTSFCFLDIRSPGLGDTAMYLCATSRDIGSTAPQHFGDGTRLSIL.

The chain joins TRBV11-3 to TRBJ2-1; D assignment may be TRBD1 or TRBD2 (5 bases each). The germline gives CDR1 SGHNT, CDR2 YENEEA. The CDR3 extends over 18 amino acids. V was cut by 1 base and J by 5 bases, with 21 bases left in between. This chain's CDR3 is CASSLGGPFGGPDNEQFF. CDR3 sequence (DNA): TGTGCCAGCAGCTTAGGAGGCCCCTTTGGGGGACCGGACAATGAGCAGTTCTTC.

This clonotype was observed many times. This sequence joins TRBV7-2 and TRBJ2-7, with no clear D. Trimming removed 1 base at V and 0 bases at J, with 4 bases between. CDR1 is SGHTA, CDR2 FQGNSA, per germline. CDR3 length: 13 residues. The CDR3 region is CASSLDPSYEQYF. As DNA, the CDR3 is TGTGCCAGCAGCTTAGACCCCTCCTACGAGCAGTACTTC.

For the CDR3, the DNA is TGTGCCACCAGTGACCCTGCAAGTCGTTACGAGCAGTACTTC. Amino acid sequence: CATSDPASRYEQYF. The chain carries TRBV24-1 and TRBJ2-7; D uncertain. V lost 4 bases and J 4 bases, leaving 13 bases between the germline ends. The length of the CDR3 is 14 residues. Germline V lookup: CDR1 KGHDR, CDR2 SFDVKD.

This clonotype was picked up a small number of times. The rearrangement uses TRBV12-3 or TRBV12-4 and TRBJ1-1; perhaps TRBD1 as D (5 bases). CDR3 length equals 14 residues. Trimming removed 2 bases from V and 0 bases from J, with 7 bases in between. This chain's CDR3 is CASSLWGLNTEAFF. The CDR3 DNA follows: TGTGCCAGCAGTTTATGGGGGTTGAACACTGAAGCTTTCTTT.

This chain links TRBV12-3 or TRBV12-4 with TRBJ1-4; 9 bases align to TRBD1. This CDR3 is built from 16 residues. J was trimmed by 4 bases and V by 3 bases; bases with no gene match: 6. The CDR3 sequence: CASSFLGQGHNEKLFF. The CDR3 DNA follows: TGTGCCAGCAGTTTCCTAGGACAGGGGCATAATGAAAAACTGTTTTTT.

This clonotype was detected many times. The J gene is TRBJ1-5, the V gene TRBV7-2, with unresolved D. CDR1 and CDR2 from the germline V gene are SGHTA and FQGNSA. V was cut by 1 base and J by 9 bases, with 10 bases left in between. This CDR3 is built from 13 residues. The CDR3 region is CASSLVGSGPQHF. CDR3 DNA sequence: TGTGCCAGCAGCTTAGTGGGGTCGGGGCCCCAGCATTTT.

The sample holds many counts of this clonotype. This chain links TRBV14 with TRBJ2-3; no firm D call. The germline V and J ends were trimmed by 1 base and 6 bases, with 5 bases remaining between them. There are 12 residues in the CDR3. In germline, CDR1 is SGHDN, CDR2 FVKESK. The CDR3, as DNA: TGTGCCAGCAGCCAAGCATGGGATACGCAGTATTTT. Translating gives CASSQAWDTQYF.

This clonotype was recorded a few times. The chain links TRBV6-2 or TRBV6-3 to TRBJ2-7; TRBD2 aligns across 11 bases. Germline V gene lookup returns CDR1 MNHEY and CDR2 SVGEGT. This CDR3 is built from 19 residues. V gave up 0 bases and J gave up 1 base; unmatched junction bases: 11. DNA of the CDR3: TGTGCCAGCAGTTACTCGATGTTAGCGGGAGGGCCTCCGTCCTACGAGCAGTACTTC. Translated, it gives CASSYSMLAGGPPSYEQYF.

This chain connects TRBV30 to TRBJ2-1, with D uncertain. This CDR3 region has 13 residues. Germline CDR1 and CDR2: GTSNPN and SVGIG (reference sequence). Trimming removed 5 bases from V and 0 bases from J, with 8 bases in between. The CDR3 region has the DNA TGTGCCTGGCAAGAAGACTCCTACAATGAGCAGTTCTTC. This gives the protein CAWQEDSYNEQFF.

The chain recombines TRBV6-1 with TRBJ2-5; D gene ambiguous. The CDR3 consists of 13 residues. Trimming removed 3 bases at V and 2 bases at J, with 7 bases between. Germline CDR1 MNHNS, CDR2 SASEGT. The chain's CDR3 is CASSEEWQETQYF. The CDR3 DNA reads TGTGCCAGCAGTGAGGAATGGCAAGAGACCCAGTACTTC.

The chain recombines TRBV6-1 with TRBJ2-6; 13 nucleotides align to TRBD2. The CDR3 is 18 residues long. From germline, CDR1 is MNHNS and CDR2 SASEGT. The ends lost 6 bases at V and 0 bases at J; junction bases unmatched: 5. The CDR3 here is CASRPGTSGNSGANVLTF. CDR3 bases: TGTGCCAGCAGGCCAGGGACTAGCGGGAACTCTGGGGCCAACGTCCTGACTTTC.

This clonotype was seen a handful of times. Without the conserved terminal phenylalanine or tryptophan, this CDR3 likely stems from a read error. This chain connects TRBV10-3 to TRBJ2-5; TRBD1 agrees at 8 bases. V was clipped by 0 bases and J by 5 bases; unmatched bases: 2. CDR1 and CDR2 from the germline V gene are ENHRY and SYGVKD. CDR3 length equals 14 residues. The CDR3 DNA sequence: TGTGCCATCAGTGAGTCCACAGGGGGGGAGACCCAGTACTCC. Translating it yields CAISESTGGETQYS.

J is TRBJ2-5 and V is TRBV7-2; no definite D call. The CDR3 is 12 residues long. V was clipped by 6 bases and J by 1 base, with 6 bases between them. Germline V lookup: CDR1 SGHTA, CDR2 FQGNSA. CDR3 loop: CASRVSQETQYF. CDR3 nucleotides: TGTGCCAGCAGGGTCAGCCAAGAGACCCAGTACTTC.

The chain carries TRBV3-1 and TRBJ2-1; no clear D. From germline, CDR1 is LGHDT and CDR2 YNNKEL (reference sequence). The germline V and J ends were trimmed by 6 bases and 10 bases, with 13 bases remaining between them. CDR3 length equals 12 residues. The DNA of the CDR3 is TGTGCCAGCAGACATCTGGTGGGCGAGCAGTTCTTC. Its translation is CASRHLVGEQFF.